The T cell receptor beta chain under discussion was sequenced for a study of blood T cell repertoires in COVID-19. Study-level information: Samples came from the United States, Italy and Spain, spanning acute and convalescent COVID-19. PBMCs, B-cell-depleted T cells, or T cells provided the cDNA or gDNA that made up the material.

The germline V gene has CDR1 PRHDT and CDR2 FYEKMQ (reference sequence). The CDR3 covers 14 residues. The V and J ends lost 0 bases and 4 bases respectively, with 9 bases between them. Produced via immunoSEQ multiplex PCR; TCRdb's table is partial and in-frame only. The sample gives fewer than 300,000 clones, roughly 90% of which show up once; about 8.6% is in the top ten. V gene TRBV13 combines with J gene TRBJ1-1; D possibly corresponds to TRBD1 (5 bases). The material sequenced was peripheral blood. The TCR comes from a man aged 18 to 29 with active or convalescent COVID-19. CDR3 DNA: TGTGCCAGCAGCTTAGGCGGGGGGTTCACTGAAGCTTTCTTT. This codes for CASSLGGGFTEAFF.